A single sample is the source of the 10 T cell receptor beta chains below, sequenced in a study of cytomegalovirus exposure and HLA in healthy donors. The PCR had 60 Vbeta and 13 Jbeta primers. Generated by immunoSEQ multiplex PCR, the TCRdb table keeps only in-frame clones and is missing some. The listing contains approximately 200,000 clones. The sample comprised PBMCs. The receptor source for this set is a boy aged 5-17 years in good health and CMV-seronegative.

This chain connects TRBV5-1 to TRBJ2-5, with 13 bases lining up with TRBD2. The CDR3 spans 15 residues. V trimming: 0 bases; J trimming: 5 bases; junction bases outside the gene matches: 1. Germline-derived CDR1 and CDR2 are SGHRS and YFSETQ. CDR3 nucleotide sequence: TGCGCCAGCAGCTTGGCGACTAGCGGGGGGGAGACCCAGTACTTC. This translates into CASSLATSGGETQYF.

V usage is TRBV25-1 and J usage is TRBJ1-1; unclear D gene. The CDR3 consists of 12 residues. Germline V gene data show CDR1 as MGHDK and CDR2 as SYGVNS. V was trimmed by 4 bases and J by 1 base, leaving 4 bases between them. The CDR3 here is CASSGPNTEAFF. Here the CDR3 DNA reads TGTGCCAGCAGTGGGCCGAACACTGAAGCTTTCTTT.

This chain joins TRBV30 and TRBJ2-7; D gene unclear. The CDR3 consists of 14 residues. Per germline, CDR1 GTSNPN and CDR2 SVGIG (reference sequence). V lost 4 bases, J lost 0 bases, and 13 bases lay in between. CDR3 in DNA: TGTGCCTGGAAGTGGCAGGTCTCCTCCTACGAGCAGTACTTC. It codes for CAWKWQVSSYEQYF.

The gene calls are TRBV4-3 and TRBJ2-7; 10 nucleotides align to TRBD1. This CDR3 has 15 residues. The V gene end was trimmed by 1 base and the J gene end by 6 bases; junction bases not matched to a gene: 6. Germline V gene lookup returns CDR1 LGHNA and CDR2 YSLEER. CDR3 sequence (DNA): TGCGCCAGCAGCCAAGCCGGGACAGGGGTTGGCGAGCAGTACTTC. It translates to CASSQAGTGVGEQYF.

The V call is TRBV5-6, the J call TRBJ2-7; 8 bases line up with TRBD1. V trimming: 0 bases; J trimming: 5 bases; junction bases outside the gene matches: 4. This CDR3 region has 14 residues. Germline CDR1 and CDR2: SGHDT and YYEEEE. CDR3 residues: CASSLVDRGDEQYF. The DNA for the CDR3 is TGTGCCAGCAGCTTGGTCGACAGGGGAGACGAGCAGTACTTC. The full variable domain, its missing parts supplied by reference TRBV5-6 and TRBJ2-7, is DAGVTQSPTHLIKTRGQQVTLRCSPKSGHDTVSWYQQALGQGPQFIFQYYEEEERQRGNFPDRFSGHQFPNYSSELNVNALLLGDSALYLCASSLVDRGDEQYFGPGTRLTVT.

The genes are TRBV27 and TRBJ2-5, with 11 bases lining up with TRBD2. In germline, CDR1 is MNHEY, CDR2 SMNVEV (reference sequence). V dropped 3 bases and J dropped 5; count of bases not matched to a gene: 5. The CDR3 sequence is 15 residues long. The CDR3 is CASSFNSGGAETQYF. The CDR3 DNA sequence: TGTGCCAGCAGTTTTAATAGCGGGGGGGCCGAGACCCAGTACTTC.

The V gene is TRBV28, the J gene TRBJ1-3, with D possibly TRBD1 on 5 matching bases. CDR3 length equals 15 residues. V shed 6 bases and J shed 2 bases, with 14 bases lying between them. Germline lookup yields CDR1 MDHEN and CDR2 SYDVKM. The CDR3 bases are TGTGCCAGCAGAAACCAGGGTCTCGCTGGAAACACCATATATTTT. Protein: CASRNQGLAGNTIYF.

V and J are TRBV15 and TRBJ2-5; D might be TRBD2 (5 bases). Germline V CDR1 and CDR2: LNHNV, YYDKDF (reference sequence). V lost 1 base and J 2 bases, leaving 8 bases between the germline ends. The CDR3 sequence is 14 residues long. This chain's CDR3 is CATSRGAEQETQYF. CDR3 coding DNA: TGTGCCACCAGCAGAGGAGCGGAACAAGAGACCCAGTACTTC.

Written as DNA, the CDR3 is TGTGCCAGCTCGCCTATCCCGGGGAGCAAAAACATTCAGTACTTC. Its protein is CASSPIPGSKNIQYF. The chain carries TRBV18 and TRBJ2-4; a weak D match, TRBD2 (5 bases). V lost 6 bases, J lost 3 bases, and 15 bases lay in between. Germline lookup yields CDR1 KGHSH and CDR2 LQKENI. The CDR3 totals 15 residues.

V and J are TRBV10-1 and TRBJ2-2, with 12 bases that match TRBD2. Trimming removed 8 bases from V and 4 bases from J; junction bases left unmatched: 2. Germline-derived CDR1 and CDR2 are WNHNN and SYGVQD (reference sequence). CDR3 length: 14 amino acids. The DNA for the CDR3 is TGCGCCAGCCAACTAGCGGGGGGCACCGGGGAGCTGTTTTTT. The encoded protein is CASQLAGGTGELFF.